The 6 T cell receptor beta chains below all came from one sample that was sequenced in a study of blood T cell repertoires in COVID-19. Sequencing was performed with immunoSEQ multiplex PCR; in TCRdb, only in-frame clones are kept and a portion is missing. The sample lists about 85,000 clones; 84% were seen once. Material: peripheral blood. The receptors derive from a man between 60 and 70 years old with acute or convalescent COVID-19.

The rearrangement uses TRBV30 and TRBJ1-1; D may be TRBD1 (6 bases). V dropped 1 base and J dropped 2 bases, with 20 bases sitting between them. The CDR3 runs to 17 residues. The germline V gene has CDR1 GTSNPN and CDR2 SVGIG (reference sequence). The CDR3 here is CAWSARDKGNKNTEAFF. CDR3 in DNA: TGTGCCTGGAGTGCTCGGGACAAGGGTAATAAAAACACTGAAGCTTTCTTT.

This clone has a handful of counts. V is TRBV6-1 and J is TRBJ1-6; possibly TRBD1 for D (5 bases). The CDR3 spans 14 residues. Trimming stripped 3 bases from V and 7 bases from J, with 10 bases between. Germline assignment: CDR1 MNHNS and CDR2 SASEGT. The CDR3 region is CASSDWGENSPLHF. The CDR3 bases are TGTGCCAGCAGTGATTGGGGCGAGAATTCACCCCTCCACTTT.

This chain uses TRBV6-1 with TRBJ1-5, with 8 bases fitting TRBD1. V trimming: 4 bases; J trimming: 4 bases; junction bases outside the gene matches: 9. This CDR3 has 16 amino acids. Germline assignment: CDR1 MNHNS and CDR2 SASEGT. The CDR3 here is CASSATDRGRNQPQHF. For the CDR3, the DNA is TGTGCCAGCAGTGCAACCGACAGGGGACGAAATCAGCCCCAGCATTTT.

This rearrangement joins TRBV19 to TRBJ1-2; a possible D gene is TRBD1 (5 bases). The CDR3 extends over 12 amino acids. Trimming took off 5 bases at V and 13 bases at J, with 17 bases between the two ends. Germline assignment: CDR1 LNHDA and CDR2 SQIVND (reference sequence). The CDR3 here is CASSLGGASSTF. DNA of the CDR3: TGTGCCAGTAGTCTCGGAGGGGCCTCCAGCACCTTC.

The CDR3 region has the DNA TGTGCCACCAGTGATTTGTTTCAGGGGAGTGCTGGAAACACCATATATTTT. This encodes CATSDLFQGSAGNTIYF. This chain uses TRBV24-1 with TRBJ1-3; TRBD1 might be the D (6 bases). CDR3 length: 17 residues. Germline-derived CDR1 and CDR2 are KGHDR and SFDVKD. Trimming took off 0 bases at V and 2 bases at J, with 13 bases between the two ends.

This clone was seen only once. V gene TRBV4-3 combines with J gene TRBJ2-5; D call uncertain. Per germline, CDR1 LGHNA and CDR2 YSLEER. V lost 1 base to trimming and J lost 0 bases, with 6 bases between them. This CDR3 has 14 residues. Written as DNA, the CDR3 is TGCGCCAGCAGCCAAGGAGAGTACCAAGAGACCCAGTACTTC. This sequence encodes CASSQGEYQETQYF.